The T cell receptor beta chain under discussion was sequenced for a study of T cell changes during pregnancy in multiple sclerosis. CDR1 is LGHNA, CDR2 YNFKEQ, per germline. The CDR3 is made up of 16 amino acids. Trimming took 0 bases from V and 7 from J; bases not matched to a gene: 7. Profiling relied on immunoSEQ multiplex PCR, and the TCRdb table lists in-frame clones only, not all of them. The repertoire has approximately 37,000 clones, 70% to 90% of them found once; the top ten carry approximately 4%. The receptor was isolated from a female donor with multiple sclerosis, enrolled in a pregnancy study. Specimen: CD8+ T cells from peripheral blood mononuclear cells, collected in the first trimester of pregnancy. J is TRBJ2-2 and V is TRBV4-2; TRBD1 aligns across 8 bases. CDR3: CASSQEGQGVIGELFF. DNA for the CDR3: TGTGCCAGCAGCCAAGAAGGACAGGGAGTAATCGGGGAGCTGTTTTTT.